The 27 T cell receptor beta chains given below trace back to one sample, sequenced in a study of cytomegalovirus exposure and HLA in healthy donors. In the PCR, 60 Vbeta and 13 Jbeta primers were used. TCRdb keeps only in-frame clones here, not all; method: immunoSEQ multiplex PCR. The sample records about 150,000 clones, roughly 85% being singletons. Sequenced: PBMCs. Source of these receptors: a boy aged 2 to 9 in good health and CMV-seronegative.

This clone came up once. The chain is built from TRBV11-2 and TRBJ2-2; the match to TRBD1 covers 8 bases. Germline lookup yields CDR1 SGHAT and CDR2 FQNNGV. The length of the CDR3 is 15 residues. V gave up 0 bases and J gave up 6 bases; unmatched junction bases: 3. CDR3 loop: CASSLEDRVPGELFF. The CDR3 DNA reads as TGTGCCAGCAGCTTAGAGGACAGGGTCCCCGGGGAGCTGTTTTTT.

This clone showed up just once. This chain links TRBV28 with TRBJ2-7, with no clear D. Germline V gene lookup returns CDR1 MDHEN and CDR2 SYDVKM. The CDR3 spans 13 residues. Trimming removed 3 bases from V and 0 bases from J, with 6 bases in between. The CDR3 bases are TGTGCCAGCAGTTTGCAGCGCTCCTACGAGCAGTACGTC. Its translation: CASSLQRSYEQYV.

This chain joins TRBV28 and TRBJ2-7; TRBD2 aligns across 11 bases. Looked up from germline, CDR1 is MDHEN and CDR2 is SYDVKM. Trimming cost V 10 bases and J 1 base; bases outside gene matches: 9. The CDR3 contains 15 residues. The CDR3 DNA reads TGTGCCATCCACTCGACTAGCGGGGCTTCCTACGAGCAGTACTTC. This sequence encodes CAIHSTSGASYEQYF.

This sequence joins TRBV27 and TRBJ1-2; possibly TRBD1 for D (5 bases). The germline V and J ends were trimmed by 5 bases and 1 base, with 17 bases remaining between them. Germline V gene lookup returns CDR1 MNHEY and CDR2 SMNVEV (reference sequence). This CDR3 comprises 16 residues. CDR3 amino acids: CASSPVYTTDNYGYTF. For the CDR3, the DNA is TGTGCCAGCAGTCCCGTATATACGACAGATAACTATGGCTACACCTTC.

The chain combines TRBV25-1 with TRBJ2-1, with 11 bases aligning to TRBD1. Germline V gene lookup returns CDR1 MGHDK and CDR2 SYGVNS. This CDR3 is built from 18 residues. The V and J ends lost 3 bases and 6 bases, in that order; junction bases with no gene match: 13. The CDR3 DNA reads TGTGCCAGCAGTGACAAACGGACAGGGGGCGCAAGGTTCAATGAGCAGTTCTTC. It codes for CASSDKRTGGARFNEQFF. The whole variable domain, remainder taken from reference TRBV25-1 and TRBJ2-1, is EADIYQTPRYLVIGTGKKITLECSQTMGHDKMYWYQQDPGMELHLIHYSYGVNSTEKGDLSSESTVSRIRTEHFPLTLESARPSHTSQYLCASSDKRTGGARFNEQFFGPGTRLTVL.

The chain uses TRBV5-6 and TRBJ1-6, with D possibly TRBD1 on 6 matching bases. V was pared by 4 bases and J by 8 bases, with 22 bases between. Germline values: CDR1 SGHDT, CDR2 YYEEEE. There are 17 residues in the CDR3. The CDR3 loop reads CASSTHGTPFRDSPLHF. CDR3 DNA: TGTGCCAGCAGCACCCACGGGACACCCTTTAGGGATTCACCCCTCCACTTT.

V is TRBV5-1 and J is TRBJ1-4; tentative D call: TRBD1 (6 bases). The germline CDR1 and CDR2 sequences are SGHRS and YFSETQ. The V and J ends lost 4 bases and 0 bases respectively, with 25 bases between them. The CDR3 is 20 residues long. In DNA form, the CDR3 reads TGCGCCAGCAGCGACATTCCAAATCGGGACATTGTAGCAACTAATGAAAAACTGTTTTTT. Residues: CASSDIPNRDIVATNEKLFF.

V and J are TRBV2 and TRBJ2-3; D is perhaps TRBD2 (6 bases). CDR3 length: 14 residues. Trimming left V 8 bases short and J 1 base short, with 13 bases between. CDR1 SNHLY and CDR2 FYNNEI come from the germline V gene. CDR3 loop: CASGGLRGTDTQYF. The CDR3 coding sequence is TGTGCCAGCGGGGGGTTGCGGGGCACAGATACGCAGTATTTT.

The chain joins TRBV18 to TRBJ2-3; D is perhaps TRBD2 (5 bases). Germline CDR1 and CDR2: KGHSH and LQKENI. The V end was cut by 0 bases, the J end by 0 bases, with 10 bases between. The CDR3 has 16 residues. This chain's CDR3 is CASSPPTPGSTDTQYF. As DNA, the CDR3 is TGTGCCAGCTCACCACCTACTCCGGGGAGCACAGATACGCAGTATTTT.

This chain uses TRBV5-1 with TRBJ2-1; TRBD2 aligns across 8 bases. V lost 2 bases, J lost 8 bases, and 6 bases stayed unmatched. Germline V gene data show CDR1 as SGHRS and CDR2 as YFSETQ. The CDR3 consists of 14 residues. The CDR3 DNA reads as TGCGCCAGCAGCTTAGGACTAGCCGGGTATGAGCAGTTCTTC. It specifies CASSLGLAGYEQFF.

The chain carries TRBV19 and TRBJ1-5, with 8 bases lining up with TRBD1. Germline loops: CDR1 LNHDA, CDR2 SQIVND (reference sequence). V trimming: 3 bases; J trimming: 7 bases; junction bases outside the gene matches: 2. The CDR3 has 13 amino acids. As DNA, the CDR3 is TGTGCCAGTAGTATGGACAGGGAACAGCCCCAGCATTTT. Encoded protein: CASSMDREQPQHF.

J is TRBJ1-5 and V is TRBV5-8; D gene unclear. V shed 1 base and J shed 0 bases, with 17 bases lying between them. The germline CDR1 and CDR2 sequences are SGHTS and YDEGEE. This CDR3 is 18 amino acids long. Here the CDR3 reads CASSLLVSGEYSNQPQHF. Written as DNA, the CDR3 is TGTGCCAGCAGCTTGTTGGTGAGCGGGGAGTATAGCAATCAGCCCCAGCATTTT.

V is TRBV9 and J is TRBJ1-6; 10 bases fit TRBD1. V shed 4 bases and J 9 bases; nucleotides not matched to a gene: 10. Germline lookup yields CDR1 SGDLS and CDR2 YYNGEE. The CDR3 loop spans 16 amino acids. The CDR3 sequence: CASSSWDRGTRSPLHF. The CDR3 bases are TGTGCCAGCAGCTCCTGGGACAGGGGAACACGTTCACCCCTCCACTTT.

Concerning this clone: Sequence at one end of the junction differs from germline and may be a read error. This chain joins TRBV7-9 and TRBJ2-1; 7 nucleotides agree with TRBD2. Germline CDR1 and CDR2: SEHNR and FQNEAQ (reference sequence). The CDR3 covers 16 residues. The CDR3: CSSSSRAGPPYNEQFF. DNA of the CDR3: TGTTCCAGCAGCTCGAGAGCGGGGCCACCCTACAATGAGCAGTTCTTC.

CDR3 coding DNA: TGTGCCAGCGGGGCCGGGACTACAAGCACAGATACGCAGTATTTT. Its protein product is CASGAGTTSTDTQYF. The gene calls are TRBV2 and TRBJ2-3; 7 positions match TRBD2. The germline V gene has CDR1 SNHLY and CDR2 FYNNEI. The CDR3 contains 15 residues. Trimming at V came to 8 bases and at J to 0 bases, leaving 8 bases not matched to a gene.

This rearrangement joins TRBV9 to TRBJ2-1; 7 positions agree with TRBD1. The germline gives CDR1 SGDLS, CDR2 YYNGEE. After removal of 0 bases from V and 7 bases from J, the junction contained 7 bases not matched to a gene. The CDR3 has 15 amino acids. The chain's CDR3 is CASSVGTGTANEQFF. The CDR3 region has the DNA TGTGCCAGCAGCGTAGGAACCGGGACAGCTAATGAGCAGTTCTTC.

This chain connects TRBV27 to TRBJ2-4; 9 nucleotides line up with TRBD1. Germline lookup yields CDR1 MNHEY and CDR2 SMNVEV (reference sequence). The length of the CDR3 is 15 residues. V dropped 2 bases and J dropped 1; count of bases not matched to a gene: 0. The DNA of the CDR3 is TGTGCCAGCAGTTTAGGACAGGGGGCCAAAAACATTCAGTACTTC. Its translation is CASSLGQGAKNIQYF.

The rearrangement links TRBV10-2 to TRBJ1-1, with 9 bases identical to TRBD1. CDR3 size: 13 residues. Per germline, CDR1 WSHSY and CDR2 SAAADI. Trimming cost V 8 bases and J 4 bases; bases outside gene matches: 5. The CDR3 spells CASVDRGGTEAFF. The CDR3, as DNA: TGCGCCAGCGTTGACAGGGGGGGCACTGAAGCTTTCTTT.

The chain couples TRBV18 to TRBJ1-1; no clear D. CDR3 length: 14 residues. V lost 1 base to trimming and J lost 1 base, with 7 bases between them. CDR1 KGHSH and CDR2 LQKENI come from the germline V gene. CDR3 region: CASSPQRGNTEAFF. The DNA for the CDR3 is TGTGCCAGCTCACCACAACGCGGGAACACTGAAGCTTTCTTT. The whole variable domain, filled in from reference TRBV18 and TRBJ1-1, reads NAGVMQNPRHLVRRRGQEARLRCSPMKGHSHVYWYRQLPEEGLKFMVYLQKENIIDESGMPKERFSAEFPKEGPSILRIQQVVRGDSAAYFCASSPQRGNTEAFFGQGTRLTVV.

The chain joins TRBV7-8 to TRBJ2-3; 15 nucleotides match TRBD2. Trimming at V came to 4 bases and at J to 0 bases, leaving 5 bases not matched to a gene. The CDR3 spans 18 residues. Germline V lookup: CDR1 SGHVS, CDR2 FQNEAQ. CDR3 sequence (DNA): TGTGCCAGCAGCTCCGGACTAGCGGGAGGGCCCAGCACAGATACGCAGTATTTT. As protein: CASSSGLAGGPSTDTQYF.

Note on this clone: One end of the junction does not line up with germline, which may come from a read error. V gene TRBV6-4 combines with J gene TRBJ1-2; D gene ambiguous. The CDR3 is 17 residues long. Germline CDR1 reads MRHNA; CDR2 reads SNTAGT. The CDR3: CASSDIGGSDFNDGYTF. CDR3 bases: TGTGCCAGCAGTGACATTGGCGGATCCGATTTTAACGATGGCTACACCTTC.

Concerning this clone: The same CDR3 arises from other DNA sequences in this sample as well. In DNA form, the CDR3 reads TGTGCCAGCTCACCACTTCAGGGGGATGGCTACACCTTC. Translation: CASSPLQGDGYTF. This chain uses TRBV18 with TRBJ1-2; TRBD1 matches at 7 bases. J was trimmed by 6 bases and V by 1 base; bases with no gene match: 2. CDR1 is KGHSH, CDR2 LQKENI, per germline. The CDR3 is made up of 13 amino acids.

The rearrangement links TRBV6-1 to TRBJ2-5; 8 nucleotides align to TRBD1. The V segment lost 7 bases and the J segment 14 bases; nucleotides outside the gene matches: 15. The V gene's germline CDR1 is MNHNS and CDR2 SASEGT. This CDR3 contains 13 residues. The CDR3 sequence: CASIVQTDREVYF. CDR3 coding DNA: TGTGCCAGCATAGTCCAGACGGACAGGGAGGTATACTTC.

J is TRBJ2-7 and V is TRBV19; D ambiguous. This CDR3 has 15 residues. Deletions cut 3 bases from V and 2 bases from J, with 14 bases between. Germline values: CDR1 LNHDA, CDR2 SQIVND (reference sequence). CDR3 in DNA: TGTGCCAGTAGTATTGATGATTCAACGGCCTACGAGCAGTACTTC. This encodes CASSIDDSTAYEQYF.

The rearrangement links TRBV10-2 to TRBJ2-2, with 8 bases that match TRBD1. Losses at the gene ends were 3 bases for V and 5 bases for J; bases not matched to a gene: 2. Germline-derived CDR1 and CDR2 are WSHSY and SAAADI. This CDR3 region has 14 residues. CDR3 sequence (DNA): TGCGCCAGCAGTGACTACAGGGGGACCGGGGAGCTGTTTTTT. This codes for CASSDYRGTGELFF.

The chain joins TRBV5-1 to TRBJ2-5, with unresolved D. Germline CDR1 reads SGHRS; CDR2 reads YFSETQ. V lost 6 bases and J 1 base, leaving 10 bases between the germline ends. The length of the CDR3 is 13 residues. As DNA, the CDR3 is TGCGCCAGCACCTCGGGTATCCAAGAGACCCAGTACTTC. As protein: CASTSGIQETQYF.

V is TRBV15 and J is TRBJ1-2; 9 positions agree with TRBD1. The V and J ends lost 5 bases and 12 bases, in that order; junction bases with no gene match: 13. Germline CDR1 is LNHNV and CDR2 is YYDKDF (reference sequence). This CDR3 is built from 14 residues. CDR3 coding DNA: TGTGCCACCAGCCTTGGGGGACAGGGCAGAGGCCACACCTTC. Encoded protein: CATSLGGQGRGHTF.